This T cell receptor beta chain is from a study of graft-versus-host responses after intestinal transplantation. The CDR3 runs 13 residues. V dropped 2 bases and J dropped 4 bases, with 8 bases sitting between them. Per germline, CDR1 SGHTA and CDR2 FQGTGA. This clone is a singleton in its sample. Generated by immunoSEQ multiplex PCR, the TCRdb table keeps only in-frame clones and is missing some. This sample has some 10,000 clones; about 30% occur once, and the top ten carry more than 5.5%. Responders that carried the CFSE label, about 200,000 of them, were plated with about 200,000 irradiated, violet-dye-labeled stimulator cells.

This chain joins TRBV7-3 and TRBJ2-5; D unresolved. This clonotype was sampled from a human patient who received an intestinal transplant. The sequencing here drew on alloreactive CD8+ T cells from a mixed lymphocyte reaction culture, taken before intestinal transplant. Subset given: CFSE-low proliferating T cells sorted from approximately 6-day pre-transplant mixed lymphocyte reaction (GvH or HvG direction). The CDR3 DNA reads as TGTGCCAGCAGCTTACAGAATCTAGAGACCCAGTACTTC. This gives the protein CASSLQNLETQYF.